This T cell receptor beta chain derives from a study of blood T cell repertoires in COVID-19. Across the whole study: COVID-19 samples, acute and convalescent, were from the United States, Italy and Spain. T cells, B-cell-depleted T cells, or PBMCs supplied cDNA or gDNA.

The germline CDR1 and CDR2 sequences are LNHDA and SQIVND (reference sequence). The CDR3 runs to 19 residues. Trimming took 5 bases from V and 0 from J; bases not matched to a gene: 7. Original handling: Amplification of reference gene primers was used by the study to estimate nucleated cell counts. The repertoire was sequenced with immunoSEQ multiplex PCR; TCRdb's copy has only in-frame clones and lacks some. V, J and clone size reflect that table, while D and trimming were determined from the DNA. The sample has 200,000 to 250,000 clones; 90% are singletons. Seattle's cohort entered during active infection and was followed longitudinally.

This rearrangement joins TRBV19 to TRBJ2-2; 15 nucleotides agree with TRBD2. Input material: peripheral blood. The TCR was taken from a man aged 25 to 45 with COVID-19, enrolled during active disease. The CDR3 sequence: CASSQGLAGGPPNTGELFF. The CDR3 region has the DNA TGTGCCAGTAGTCAGGGACTAGCGGGGGGCCCACCGAACACCGGGGAGCTGTTTTTT.